The 3 T cell receptor beta chains given below trace back to one sample, sequenced in a study of blood T cell repertoires in COVID-19. The table came from immunoSEQ multiplex PCR; TCRdb's copy has only in-frame clones and leaves some out. The profile shows approximately 120,000 clones, about 84% of them singletons. The sequenced material came from peripheral blood. Receptors were obtained from a human donor in a cohort sampled during active COVID-19.

V gene TRBV11-3 combines with J gene TRBJ2-5; TRBD2 agrees at 7 bases. With 9 bases clipped from V and 2 bases from J, the junction kept 12 bases outside the gene matches. Germline V gene sequence: CDR1 SGHNT, CDR2 YENEEA. The CDR3 extends over 15 amino acids. The CDR3 is CASSIGGSYQETQYF. The CDR3 DNA reads TGTGCCAGTTCCATCGGCGGGAGCTATCAAGAGACCCAGTACTTC.

The V gene is TRBV7-2, the J gene TRBJ1-5; 7 nucleotides agree with TRBD1. This CDR3 comprises 16 residues. J lost 7 bases, V lost 3 bases, and 12 bases had no gene match. From germline, CDR1 is SGHTA and CDR2 FQGNSA. The CDR3 bases are TGTGCCAGCAGCTTCACCCCTAACAGGGGCGGCCAGCCCCAGCATTTT. It codes for CASSFTPNRGGQPQHF.

The chain carries TRBV25-1 and TRBJ1-6, with D uncertain. Per germline, CDR1 MGHDK and CDR2 SYGVNS. The germline V and J ends were trimmed by 2 bases and 13 bases, with 15 bases remaining between them. This CDR3 has 14 amino acids. CDR3 in DNA: TGTGCCAGCAGTGAAAAGAGCCCCCTAACGCCCCTCCACTTT. Residues: CASSEKSPLTPLHF.